The source of this T cell receptor (beta chain) is a study of beta chain features in type 1 diabetes. Study-wide points: Type 1 diabetes patients had moderately but significantly shorter TCRB CDR3s in all four CD4+ subsets. Insertion counts at VDJ junctions were lower in type 1 diabetes patients, who also showed more deletions there. Researchers reported that naive, central memory and Treg TCRB repertoires appeared more similar in patients than in healthy donors.

This clone turned up a few times. Its antigen remains unidentified. The V gene lost 10 bases and the J gene lost 2 bases, with 15 bases spanning the gap. The CDR3 has 13 residues. The germline V gene has CDR1 MNHEY and CDR2 SMNVEV (reference sequence). Sorting with CD45RO/CCR7/CD25/CD127/CD95/CD27 yielded naive, central memory, regulatory and stem-like memory CD4+ cells. Expressed TCRB transcripts were sequenced because the isolated RNA had all been reverse transcribed beforehand. Repertoires were generated with immunoSEQ multiplex PCR, while TCRdb's copy carries only in-frame clones and drops some. The data show about 660,000 clones, 11% to 15% seen once.

The J gene is TRBJ2-7, the V gene TRBV27; D is uncertain. What was sequenced was naive CD4+ T cells from blood. The origin of this receptor is a young man with type 1 diabetes. The CDR3 loop reads CATSKGGAYEQYF. The CDR3 DNA reads as TGTGCCACCAGCAAGGGCGGTGCCTACGAGCAGTACTTC.